This section outlines one TCR beta chain sequence together with its context. The antigen is unknown. The germline V gene has CDR1 SGHKS and CDR2 YYEKEE (reference sequence). The V end was cut by 2 bases, the J end by 7 bases, with 16 bases between. There are 15 residues in the CDR3. TCRdb's copy holds only in-frame clones and misses some; the assay was immunoSEQ multiplex PCR. The table lists around 60,000 clones, about nine tenths of them singletons. At cycle 4 day 1, cycle 7 day 1, and baseline, blood was sampled. These data are taken from a study of OX40 agonist ivuxolimab in advanced cancers. Study-wide points: Expansion of clones was among the lowest in partial responders at 0.1-3.0 mg/kg. Clonal expansion was seen in CD4+ and CD8+ blood T cells by week 6 at 0.1 to 3.0 mg/kg. Not determined was the antigen specificity of the expanded peripheral T cells.

Sequenced material: CD4+ or CD8+ T cells sorted from blood, taken in a trial of the OX40 agonist ivuxolimab. The J gene is TRBJ2-4, the V gene TRBV5-5, with D maybe TRBD1 (6 bases). This receptor was obtained from an adult with an advanced solid tumor such as melanoma, head and neck, liver or kidney cancer. The CDR3 DNA follows: TGTGCCAGCAGCTTAGACGGGACAAGGGGTAACATTCAGTACTTC. Translated, it gives CASSLDGTRGNIQYF. Full variable domain (missing parts from reference TRBV5-5 and TRBJ2-4): DAGVTQSPTHLIKTRGQQVTLRCSPISGHKSVSWYQQVLGQGPQFIFQYYEKEERGRGNFPDRFSARQFPNYSSELNVNALLLGDSALYLCASSLDGTRGNIQYFGAGTRLSVL.